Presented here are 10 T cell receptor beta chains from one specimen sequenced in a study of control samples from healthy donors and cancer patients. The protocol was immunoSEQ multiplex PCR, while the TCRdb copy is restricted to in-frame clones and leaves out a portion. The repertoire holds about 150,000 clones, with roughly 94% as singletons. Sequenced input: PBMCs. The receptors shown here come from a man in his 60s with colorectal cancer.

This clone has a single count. CDR3 sequence (DNA): TGTGCCAGCAGTTTAATCCCCATTCCTGAAGCTTTCTTT. This encodes CASSLIPIPEAFF. This chain joins TRBV12-3 or TRBV12-4 and TRBJ1-1, with D uncertain. There are 13 residues in the CDR3. V gave up 2 bases and J gave up 6 bases, with 10 bases separating them.

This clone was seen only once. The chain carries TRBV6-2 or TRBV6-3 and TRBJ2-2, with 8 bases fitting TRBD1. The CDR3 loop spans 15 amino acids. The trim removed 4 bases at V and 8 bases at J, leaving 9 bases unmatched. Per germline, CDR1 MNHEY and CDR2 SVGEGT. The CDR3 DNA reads TGTGCCAGCAGTTCCATAGACAGGGGCAGAGGGGAGCTGTTTTTT. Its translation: CASSSIDRGRGELFF.

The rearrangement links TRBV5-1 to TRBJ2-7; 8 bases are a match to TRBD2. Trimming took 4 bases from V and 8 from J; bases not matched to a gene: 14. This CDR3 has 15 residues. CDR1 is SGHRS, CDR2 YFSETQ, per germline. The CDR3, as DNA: TGCGCCAGCAGCCCCAACGCCGGACTAGCTGAGAAGCAGTACTTC. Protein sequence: CASSPNAGLAEKQYF.

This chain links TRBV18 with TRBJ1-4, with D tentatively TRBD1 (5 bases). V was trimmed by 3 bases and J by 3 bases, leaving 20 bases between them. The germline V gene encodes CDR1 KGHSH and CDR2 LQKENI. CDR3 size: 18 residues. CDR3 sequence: CASSPTSDSLLANEKLFF. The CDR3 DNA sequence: TGTGCCAGCTCACCTACCTCTGACAGCCTCCTTGCTAATGAAAAACTGTTTTTT. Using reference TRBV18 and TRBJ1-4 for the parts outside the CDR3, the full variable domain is NAGVMQNPRHLVRRRGQEARLRCSPMKGHSHVYWYRQLPEEGLKFMVYLQKENIIDESGMPKERFSAEFPKEGPSILRIQQVVRGDSAAYFCASSPTSDSLLANEKLFFGSGTQLSVL.

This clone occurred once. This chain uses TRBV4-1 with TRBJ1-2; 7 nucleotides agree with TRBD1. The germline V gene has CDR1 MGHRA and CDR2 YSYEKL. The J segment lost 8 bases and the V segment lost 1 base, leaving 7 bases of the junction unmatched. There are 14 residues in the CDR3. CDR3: CASSQVGGGGGYTF. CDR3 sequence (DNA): TGCGCCAGCAGCCAAGTAGGGGGAGGGGGCGGCTACACCTTC.

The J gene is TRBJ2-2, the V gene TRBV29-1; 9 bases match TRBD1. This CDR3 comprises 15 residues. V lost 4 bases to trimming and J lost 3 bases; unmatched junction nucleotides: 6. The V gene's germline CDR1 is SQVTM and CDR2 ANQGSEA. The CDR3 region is CSVGARTGDTGELFF. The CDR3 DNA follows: TGCAGCGTTGGCGCCAGGACAGGGGACACCGGGGAGCTGTTTTTT.

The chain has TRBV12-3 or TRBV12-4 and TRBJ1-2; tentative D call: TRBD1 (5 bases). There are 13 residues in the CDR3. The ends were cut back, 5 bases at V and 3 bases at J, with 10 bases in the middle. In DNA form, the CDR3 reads TGTGCCAGCAGTCACCAGGGTGACTATGGCTACACCTTC. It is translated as CASSHQGDYGYTF.

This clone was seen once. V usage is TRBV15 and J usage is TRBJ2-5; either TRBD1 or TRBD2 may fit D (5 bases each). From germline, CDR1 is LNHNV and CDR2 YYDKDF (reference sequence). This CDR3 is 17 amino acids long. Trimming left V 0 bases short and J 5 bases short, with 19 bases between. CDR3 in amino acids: CATSRDTRVGVGETQYF. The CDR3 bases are TGTGCCACCAGCAGAGATACCCGAGTGGGGGTCGGTGAGACCCAGTACTTC.

DNA of the CDR3: TGTGCCAGTAGACCGGTTGGACAGGGGAGGGCAGATACGCAGTATTTT. Encoded protein: CASRPVGQGRADTQYF. The genes are TRBV19 and TRBJ2-3; 9 nucleotides match TRBD1. V shed 6 bases, J shed 4 bases, and the junction held 11 bases outside the gene matches. Germline V CDR1 and CDR2: LNHDA, SQIVND (reference sequence). The CDR3 spans 16 residues. Drawing the rest from reference TRBV19 and TRBJ2-3, the complete variable domain is DGGITQSPKYLFRKEGQNVTLSCEQNLNHDAMYWYRQDPGQGLRLIYYSQIVNDFQKGDIAEGYSVSREKKESFPLTVTSAQKNPTAFYLCASRPVGQGRADTQYFGPGTRLTVL.

In DNA, the CDR3 is TGCGCCAGCAGCTTGGGGACAGGGAATCCCCCAACTAATGAAAAACTGTTTTTT. This codes for CASSLGTGNPPTNEKLFF. This chain joins TRBV5-1 and TRBJ1-4; 8 nucleotides line up with TRBD1. The CDR3 covers 18 residues. J was trimmed by 0 bases and V by 0 bases; bases with no gene match: 7. Germline CDR1 SGHRS, CDR2 YFSETQ.